This T cell receptor beta chain appears in the sequencing data of a study of cytomegalovirus exposure and HLA in healthy donors. Study details: Of roughly 400 genotyped donors, roughly 76% grouped in the Caucasian-associated ancestry cluster. General study results and limits: Most TCR beta V segments were productive about 87% or about 30% of the time in an earlier analysis.

A remark on this clone: Its antigen is not identified. One end of the junction is discordant with germline, which a read error may explain.

The CDR3 has 15 amino acids. CDR1 SGHDN and CDR2 FVKESK come from the germline V gene. The PCR had 60 Vbeta and 13 Jbeta primers. Libraries were prepared by immunoSEQ multiplex PCR; TCRdb keeps only in-frame clonotypes and omits some of them. This repertoire shows some 130,000 clones, 66% found once; its top ten account for around 1.6%. Source material: PBMCs. The chain recombines TRBV14 with TRBJ2-7; the match to TRBD2 covers 10 bases. This clonotype originated in a human donor in good health. DNA of the CDR3: TGTGCCGGCAGCCCGCGAGCGGGAGGGCCCCACGAGCAGTACTTC. It codes for CAGSPRAGGPHEQYF.